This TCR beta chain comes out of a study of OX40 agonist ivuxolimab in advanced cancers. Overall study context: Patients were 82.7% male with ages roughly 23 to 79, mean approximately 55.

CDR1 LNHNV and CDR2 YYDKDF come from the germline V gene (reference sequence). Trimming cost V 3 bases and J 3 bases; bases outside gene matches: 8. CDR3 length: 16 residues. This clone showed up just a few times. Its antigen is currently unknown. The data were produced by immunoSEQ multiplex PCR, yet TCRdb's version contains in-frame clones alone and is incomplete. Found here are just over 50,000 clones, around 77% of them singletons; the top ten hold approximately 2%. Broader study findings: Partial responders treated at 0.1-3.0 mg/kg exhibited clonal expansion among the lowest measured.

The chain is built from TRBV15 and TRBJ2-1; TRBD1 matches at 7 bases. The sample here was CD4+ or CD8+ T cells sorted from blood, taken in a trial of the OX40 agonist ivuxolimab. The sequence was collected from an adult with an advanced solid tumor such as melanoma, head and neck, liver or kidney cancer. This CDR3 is CATSRRHRGGYNEQFF. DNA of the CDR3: TGTGCCACCAGCAGGAGACACAGGGGTGGCTACAATGAGCAGTTCTTC. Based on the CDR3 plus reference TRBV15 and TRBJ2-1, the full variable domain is DAMVIQNPRYQVTQFGKPVTLSCSQTLNHNVMYWYQQKSSQAPKLLFHYYDKDFNNEADTPDNFQSRRPNTSFCFLDIRSPGLGDTAMYLCATSRRHRGGYNEQFFGPGTRLTVL.